These 5 T cell receptor beta chains came from one sample sequenced in a study of blood T cell repertoires in COVID-19. Clones were sequenced by immunoSEQ multiplex PCR, and TCRdb holds only the in-frame ones, with some missing. The table records 140,000 to 150,000 clones, about 84% of them present only once. Sequencing was carried out using peripheral blood. The receptors here all came from a man between 60 and 75 years old with active or convalescent COVID-19.

The gene calls are TRBV6-2 or TRBV6-3 and TRBJ2-2, with D possibly TRBD2 on 5 matching bases. With 2 bases removed from V and 6 bases from J, the gap between germline ends came to 10 bases. Germline lookup yields CDR1 MNHEY and CDR2 SVGEGT. The CDR3 extends over 14 amino acids. The CDR3 DNA reads as TGTGCCAGCAGTTACCAGCCGAGGGCCGGGGAGCTGTTTTTT. Protein product: CASSYQPRAGELFF.

The gene calls are TRBV7-9 and TRBJ1-2; no definite D call. From germline, CDR1 is SEHNR and CDR2 FQNEAQ (reference sequence). V gave up 2 bases and J gave up 6 bases, with 16 bases separating them. The CDR3 sequence is 15 residues long. This CDR3 is CASSLPQSMQDGYTF. Here the CDR3 DNA reads TGTGCCAGCAGCTTACCTCAGTCCATGCAGGATGGCTACACCTTC.

The chain is built from TRBV7-2 and TRBJ2-1; 8 nucleotides agree with TRBD2. CDR3 size: 14 residues. Germline values: CDR1 SGHTA, CDR2 FQGNSA. The junction had 2 bases not matched to a gene; V was cut back by 2 bases and J by 5 bases. CDR3 coding DNA: TGTGCCAGCAGCTTACGGCGGGAGGACAATGAGCAGTTCTTC. This gives the protein CASSLRREDNEQFF.

V and J are TRBV6-2 or TRBV6-3 and TRBJ2-5; tentatively, D is TRBD2 (5 bases). Germline CDR1 MNHEY, CDR2 SVGEGT. V was trimmed by 0 bases and J by 5 bases, leaving 7 bases between them. The CDR3 length is 13 residues. The CDR3 spells CASSYSDSETQYF. The DNA of the CDR3 is TGTGCCAGCAGTTACTCGGACTCGGAGACCCAGTACTTC.

The chain employs TRBV7-3 and TRBJ2-1; 8 bases fit TRBD1. The V and J ends lost 4 bases and 4 bases, in that order; junction bases with no gene match: 3. The V gene's germline CDR1 is SGHTA and CDR2 FQGTGA. The CDR3 runs to 14 residues. CDR3 sequence: CASSSDRGYNEQFF. The CDR3 DNA reads as TGTGCCAGCAGCTCCGACAGGGGTTACAATGAGCAGTTCTTC.